The 27 T cell receptor beta chains reported below all come from one sample, sequenced in a study of T-cell reconstitution after alpha-beta-depleted transplantation in children. Researchers prepared the TCRbeta library using unique molecular identifiers, the study reports. A single record per CDR3 protein comes from TCRdb applying MiXCR to the PCR reads. The sample includes some 200,000 distinct CDR3 sequences, around 9.2% of them seen just once. The specimen comprised PBMCs, mostly from graft donor cells, sampled 360 days after TCRalphabeta/CD19-depleted stem cell transplant. The receptors were sampled from a male patient between 2 and 10 years old who had a stem cell transplant for acute myeloid leukemia, so the T cells may come from the graft donor.

The V gene is TRBV29-1, the J gene TRBJ1-1; tentatively, D is TRBD1 (5 bases). The CDR3 is made up of 11 amino acids. Deletions cut 7 bases from V and 4 bases from J, with 10 bases between. In germline, CDR1 is SQVTM, CDR2 ANQGSEA. The CDR3 nucleotides read TGCAGCGCATACGGGACCACTGAAGCTTTCTTT. Its translation is CSAYGTTEAFF.

This chain connects TRBV6-1 to TRBJ1-4; D gene ambiguous. Germline V lookup: CDR1 MNHNS, CDR2 SASEGT. The CDR3 is 15 amino acids. Trimming shortened V by 5 bases and J by 0 bases, and 10 bases separated the two germline ends. CDR3 sequence: CASSPTPATNEKLFF. The CDR3 DNA is TGTGCCAGCAGTCCGACACCCGCAACTAATGAAAAACTGTTTTTT.

This clonotype has only a few counts. The chain couples TRBV7-2 to TRBJ1-3; 10 bases align to TRBD1. V shed 1 base and J 4 bases; nucleotides not matched to a gene: 4. The CDR3 spans 16 residues. The germline gives CDR1 SGHTA, CDR2 FQGNSA. For the CDR3, the DNA is TGTGCCAGCAGCTTAGTGGGACAGGGGCCGGGAAACACCATATATTTT. This gives the protein CASSLVGQGPGNTIYF.

This clonotype was observed a few times. The genes are TRBV12-3 or TRBV12-4 and TRBJ2-1, with unresolved D. The CDR3 totals 13 residues. V was pared by 7 bases and J by 11 bases, with 18 bases between. The CDR3 reads CASTVGQSRKQFF. The CDR3 DNA reads TGTGCCAGCACCGTCGGGCAGTCCAGGAAGCAGTTCTTC.

This clonotype occurred a few times. The chain carries TRBV5-1 and TRBJ1-3, with a tentative D call TRBD1 (5 bases). Germline loops: CDR1 SGHRS, CDR2 YFSETQ. This CDR3 spans 16 amino acids. The V and J ends lost 2 bases and 0 bases respectively, with 12 bases between them. The CDR3 reads CASSLLTGVSGNTIYF. DNA for the CDR3: TGCGCCAGCAGCTTACTCACAGGAGTCTCTGGAAACACCATATATTTT.

This clonotype was counted between two and nine times. This chain joins TRBV4-1 and TRBJ2-3, with TRBD2 matching 10 bases. Germline values: CDR1 MGHRA, CDR2 YSYEKL. This CDR3 region has 17 residues. With 0 bases clipped from V and 2 bases from J, the junction kept 5 bases outside the gene matches. The CDR3, as DNA: TGCGCCAGCAGCCAAGAAAAGAGCGGGGGGGCCACAGATACGCAGTATTTT. Its protein is CASSQEKSGGATDTQYF.

This clonotype was seen only a few times. V gene TRBV6-2 or TRBV6-3 combines with J gene TRBJ2-3; TRBD2 matches at 10 bases. The CDR3 has 11 residues. The germline V gene has CDR1 MNHEY and CDR2 SVGEGT. J was trimmed by 8 bases and V by 8 bases; bases with no gene match: 1. Here the CDR3 DNA reads TGTGCCAGCCTAGCGGGAGTTACGCAGTATTTT. The encoded protein is CASLAGVTQYF.

This clonotype occurred a few times. The V call is TRBV5-1, the J call TRBJ2-7; possible D gene TRBD1, 6 bases. There are 14 residues in the CDR3. V was pared by 5 bases and J by 3 bases, with 15 bases between. CDR1 and CDR2 from the germline V gene are SGHRS and YFSETQ. CDR3 coding DNA: TGCGCCAGCAGAGACACAGGGCCGAGCTACGAGCAGTACTTC. Protein sequence: CASRDTGPSYEQYF.

The rearrangement links TRBV20-1 to TRBJ2-5, with 7 bases aligning to TRBD1. V trimming: 5 bases; J trimming: 8 bases; junction bases outside the gene matches: 8. This CDR3 has 12 residues. Germline V CDR1 and CDR2: DFQATT, SNEGSKA (reference sequence). The chain's CDR3 is CSARDSGITQYF. The DNA of the CDR3 is TGCAGTGCTCGGGACAGTGGGATAACCCAGTACTTC.

The J gene is TRBJ2-5, the V gene TRBV18; tentatively, D is TRBD2 (5 bases). Germline CDR1 is KGHSH and CDR2 is LQKENI. The CDR3 is made up of 16 amino acids. Trimming shortened V by 0 bases and J by 4 bases, and 15 bases separated the two germline ends. In nucleotides, the CDR3 is TGTGCCAGCTCACCACCCTCAGGTCTCGCGGGAGAGACCCAGTACTTC. It encodes CASSPPSGLAGETQYF.

The chain links TRBV18 to TRBJ2-1; TRBD1 or TRBD2 may be the D gene (6 bases each). With 3 bases removed from V and 3 bases from J, the gap between germline ends came to 15 bases. The CDR3 extends over 16 amino acids. Germline-derived CDR1 and CDR2 are KGHSH and LQKENI. CDR3 in DNA: TGTGCCAGCTCACCTGAATCGGGGGCCTTCTACAATGAGCAGTTCTTC. This codes for CASSPESGAFYNEQFF.

This clonotype turned up a few times. The V call is TRBV5-1, the J call TRBJ2-3, with D tentatively TRBD2 (5 bases). Between the trimmed V and J ends, which lost 2 bases and 2 bases, there was a span of 12 bases. Germline V lookup: CDR1 SGHRS, CDR2 YFSETQ. CDR3 length: 15 residues. CDR3 protein: CASSFLPGDTDTQYF. CDR3 bases: TGCGCCAGCAGCTTCCTTCCCGGGGACACAGATACGCAGTATTTT.

This clonotype has just a few counts. This rearrangement joins TRBV7-3 to TRBJ1-1; TRBD1 aligns across 8 bases. This CDR3 has 16 amino acids. J gave up 5 bases and V 8 bases, and 16 bases lay outside the gene matches. The germline V gene encodes CDR1 SGHTA and CDR2 FQGTGA. This CDR3 reads CASVLRRTGMGTEAFF. In DNA, the CDR3 is TGTGCCAGCGTCTTAAGGCGGACAGGGATGGGAACTGAAGCTTTCTTT.

J is TRBJ2-2 and V is TRBV5-5; 7 bases line up with TRBD1. There are 15 residues in the CDR3. Losses at the gene ends were 1 base for V and 3 bases for J; bases not matched to a gene: 3. CDR1 and CDR2 (germline): SGHKS, YYEKEE (reference sequence). CDR3 in amino acids: CASSLTGTDTGELFF. The CDR3 nucleotides are TGTGCCAGCAGCTTGACCGGGACAGACACCGGGGAGCTGTTTTTT.

The sample holds many counts of this clonotype. The chain joins TRBV20-1 to TRBJ2-1; D remains ambiguous. V was pared by 5 bases and J by 5 bases, with 4 bases between. Germline CDR1 DFQATT, CDR2 SNEGSKA (reference sequence). The CDR3 is made up of 10 amino acids. CDR3 amino acids: CSAPNNEQFF. The DNA of the CDR3 is TGCAGTGCTCCGAACAATGAGCAGTTCTTC.

This clonotype occurred many times. The genes are TRBV12-3 or TRBV12-4 and TRBJ2-1; the match to TRBD1 covers 7 bases. V lost 5 bases, J lost 0 bases, and 7 bases stayed unmatched. The CDR3 runs 16 residues. CDR3 protein: CASSVPTGSSYNEQFF. The CDR3 nucleotides are TGTGCCAGCAGTGTACCGACAGGGAGCTCCTACAATGAGCAGTTCTTC.

For this clonotype: The junction and the germline gene differ at one end; a read error may be behind it. J is TRBJ2-6 and V is TRBV12-3 or TRBV12-4; 8 nucleotides match TRBD1. The CDR3 spans 13 residues. CDR3 nucleotides: TGTGCCAGCAGGCTGGGACAGGAGGAAAGTAAGGCTTTC. Protein sequence: CASRLGQEESKAF.

This clonotype was observed a handful of times. The chain recombines TRBV7-3 with TRBJ2-3; 15 bases map to TRBD2. This CDR3 spans 17 amino acids. Trimming removed 4 bases from V and 4 bases from J; junction bases left unmatched: 6. The V gene's germline CDR1 is SGHTA and CDR2 FQGTGA. The CDR3 loop is CASSSRTSGGGADTQYF. The CDR3 DNA reads as TGTGCCAGCAGCTCCAGGACTAGCGGGGGGGGCGCAGATACGCAGTATTTT. Full variable domain (missing parts from reference TRBV7-3 and TRBJ2-3): GAGVSQTPSNKVTEKGKYVELRCDPISGHTALYWYRQSLGQGPEFLIYFQGTGAADDSGLPNDRFFAVRPEGSVSTLKIQRTERGDSAVYLCASSSRTSGGGADTQYFGPGTRLTVL.

The chain joins TRBV9 to TRBJ1-2; D gene uncertain. The CDR3 is made up of 13 amino acids. Per the germline V gene, CDR1 is SGDLS and CDR2 is YYNGEE. V dropped 5 bases and J dropped 8 bases, with 16 bases sitting between them. For the CDR3, the DNA is TGTGCCAGCAGGGCCTCAGGAGCTCAGGGCTACACCTTC. It yields the protein CASRASGAQGYTF.

This chain connects TRBV29-1 to TRBJ1-2; 7 bases map to TRBD1. V lost 5 bases to trimming and J lost 3 bases; unmatched junction nucleotides: 6. The CDR3 consists of 13 residues. Germline-derived CDR1 and CDR2 are SQVTM and ANQGSEA. CDR3 bases: TGCAGCGTTCGAGACAGGGTTCACTATGGCTACACCTTC. Its protein is CSVRDRVHYGYTF.

The chain is built from TRBV7-2 and TRBJ2-3; no firm D call. Germline V gene sequence: CDR1 SGHTA, CDR2 FQGNSA. V shed 5 bases and J shed 4 bases, with 19 bases lying between them. This CDR3 contains 16 residues. CDR3 protein: CASSRNRPLIPDTQYF. CDR3 sequence (DNA): TGTGCCAGCAGCCGAAACCGCCCTCTTATCCCAGATACGCAGTATTTT.

Ten or more counts support this clonotype. The chain recombines TRBV3-1 with TRBJ2-3; no clear D gene. Germline loops: CDR1 LGHDT, CDR2 YNNKEL (reference sequence). The CDR3 runs to 16 residues. V lost 4 bases and J 1 base, leaving 15 bases between the germline ends. CDR3 sequence (DNA): TGTGCCAGCAGCCCTGGTACAAGCCGGGGCACAGATACGCAGTATTTT. It codes for CASSPGTSRGTDTQYF.

This clonotype was found a few times. This chain links TRBV12-3 or TRBV12-4 with TRBJ2-1; maybe TRBD2 (7 bases). The CDR3 covers 14 residues. Trimming stripped 6 bases from V and 4 bases from J, with 13 bases between. CDR3 in DNA: TGTGCCAGCAGCTGGGGGGGGCCATACAATGAGCAGTTCTTC. It encodes CASSWGGPYNEQFF.

This clonotype was found a few times. The chain is built from TRBV10-3 and TRBJ1-3; D uncertain. CDR3 length: 13 amino acids. Germline V gives CDR1 ENHRY, CDR2 SYGVKD. The V end lost 4 bases, the J end lost 0 bases, and 4 bases lay between the germline ends. For the CDR3, the DNA is TGTGCCATCAGTGGCAGCTCTGGAAACACCATATATTTT. Translating it yields CAISGSSGNTIYF.

The chain joins TRBV10-1 to TRBJ2-1, with a possible D match to TRBD1 (5 bases). The CDR3 is made up of 15 amino acids. Per the germline V gene, CDR1 is WNHNN and CDR2 is SYGVQD (reference sequence). V dropped 2 bases and J dropped 0 bases, with 8 bases sitting between them. In nucleotides, the CDR3 is TGCGCCAGCAGTGAGGGACAAAGCTCCTACAATGAGCAGTTCTTC. Translated: CASSEGQSSYNEQFF.

This clonotype came up a few times. V and J are TRBV10-3 and TRBJ2-2, with TRBD1 identical over 8 bases. The length of the CDR3 is 17 residues. Germline CDR1 is ENHRY and CDR2 is SYGVKD. Trimming took 3 bases from V and 0 from J; bases not matched to a gene: 6. CDR3 region: CAISDRQGPTNTGELFF. DNA for the CDR3: TGTGCCATCAGTGATAGACAGGGGCCCACGAACACCGGGGAGCTGTTTTTT.

This chain joins TRBV12-3 or TRBV12-4 and TRBJ2-7; D might be TRBD2 (6 bases). CDR3 length equals 17 residues. V was cut by 5 bases and J by 2 bases, with 22 bases left in between. This chain's CDR3 is CASSPGYGAGPAYEQYF. CDR3 in DNA: TGTGCCAGCAGTCCGGGGTACGGTGCGGGACCCGCCTACGAGCAGTACTTC.